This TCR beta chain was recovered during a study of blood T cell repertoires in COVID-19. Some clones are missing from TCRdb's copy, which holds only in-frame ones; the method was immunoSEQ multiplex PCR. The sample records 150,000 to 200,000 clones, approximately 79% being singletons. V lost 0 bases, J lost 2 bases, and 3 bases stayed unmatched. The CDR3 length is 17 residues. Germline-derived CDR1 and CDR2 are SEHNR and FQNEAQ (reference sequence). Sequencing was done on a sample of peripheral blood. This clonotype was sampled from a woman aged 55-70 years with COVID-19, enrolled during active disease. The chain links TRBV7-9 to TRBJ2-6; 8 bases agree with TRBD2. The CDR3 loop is CASSLAPGGPGANVLTF. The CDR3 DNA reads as TGTGCCAGCAGCTTAGCACCGGGAGGGCCTGGGGCCAACGTCCTGACTTTC.